Presented here are 3 T cell receptor beta chains from one specimen sequenced in a study of control samples from healthy donors and cancer patients. The data were produced by immunoSEQ multiplex PCR, yet TCRdb's version contains in-frame clones alone and is incomplete. This sample yields about 130,000 clones, of which roughly 94% are seen a single time; approximately 14% belongs to the top ten. Sequencing was done on a sample of PBMCs. The receptors shown here come from a man between 60 and 75 years old with colorectal cancer.

The genes are TRBV7-2 and TRBJ2-7; D is unresolved. V gave up 5 bases and J gave up 1 base, with 12 bases separating them. The CDR3 has 14 amino acids. The germline V gene encodes CDR1 SGHTA and CDR2 FQGNSA. The DNA for the CDR3 is TGTGCCAGCAGCCCCGGCCGTTGGTCCTACGAGCAGTACTTC. It encodes CASSPGRWSYEQYF.

The chain carries TRBV4-3 and TRBJ2-3, with a possible D match to TRBD2 (6 bases). CDR1 is LGHNA and CDR2 is YSLEER in the germline V gene. The V gene lost 0 bases and the J gene lost 2 bases, with 12 bases spanning the gap. The CDR3 consists of 16 residues. The CDR3 DNA reads as TGCGCCAGCAGCCAAGACGCGGGGACCTTCACAGATACGCAGTATTTT. Amino acid sequence: CASSQDAGTFTDTQYF.

The chain recombines TRBV19 with TRBJ1-5; a possible D gene is TRBD1 (5 bases). Trimming took 1 base from V and 0 from J, leaving 13 bases between them. Germline V CDR1 and CDR2: LNHDA, SQIVND (reference sequence). The CDR3 sequence is 17 residues long. The CDR3 protein is CASSIAWGDYSNQPQHF. In nucleotides, the CDR3 is TGTGCCAGTAGTATAGCATGGGGGGATTATAGCAATCAGCCCCAGCATTTT.